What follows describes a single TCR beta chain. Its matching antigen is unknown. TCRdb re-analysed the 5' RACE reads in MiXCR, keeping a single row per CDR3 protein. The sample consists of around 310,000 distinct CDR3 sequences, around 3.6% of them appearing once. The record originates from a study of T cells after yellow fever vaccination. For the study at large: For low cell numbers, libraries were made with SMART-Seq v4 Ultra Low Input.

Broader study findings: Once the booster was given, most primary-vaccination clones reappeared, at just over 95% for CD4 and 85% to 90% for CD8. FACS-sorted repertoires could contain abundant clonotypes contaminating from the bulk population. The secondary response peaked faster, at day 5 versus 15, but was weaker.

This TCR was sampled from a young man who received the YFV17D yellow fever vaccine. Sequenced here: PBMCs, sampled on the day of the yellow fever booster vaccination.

The DNA for the CDR3 is TGCAGTGCGGAACAGACTAGCGGGGGGCCGAAAGAGACCCAGTACTTC. Translation gives CSAEQTSGGPKETQYF. The rearrangement joins TRBV20-1 to TRBJ2-5, with TRBD2 matching over 13 bases. Trimming at V came to 6 bases and at J to 3 bases, leaving 10 bases not matched to a gene. The CDR3 has 16 amino acids. Germline CDR1 DFQATT, CDR2 SNEGSKA (reference sequence).